This TCR beta chain stems from a study of early stage breast cancer tumors. The repertoire was sequenced with immunoSEQ multiplex PCR; TCRdb's copy has only in-frame clones and lacks some. The sample records 40,000 to 60,000 clones, 83% being singletons. The receptor's source is a person in their fifties or sixties with breast cancer. Sequenced sample: blood.

The CDR3: CASIEGRTDTQYF. CDR3 in DNA: TGTGCCAGCATTGAGGGTAGGACAGATACGCAGTATTTT. The chain couples TRBV2 to TRBJ2-3, with a weak D call TRBD2 (5 bases). CDR3 length: 13 amino acids. Deletions cut 7 bases from V and 3 bases from J, with 11 bases between. Per germline, CDR1 SNHLY and CDR2 FYNNEI.